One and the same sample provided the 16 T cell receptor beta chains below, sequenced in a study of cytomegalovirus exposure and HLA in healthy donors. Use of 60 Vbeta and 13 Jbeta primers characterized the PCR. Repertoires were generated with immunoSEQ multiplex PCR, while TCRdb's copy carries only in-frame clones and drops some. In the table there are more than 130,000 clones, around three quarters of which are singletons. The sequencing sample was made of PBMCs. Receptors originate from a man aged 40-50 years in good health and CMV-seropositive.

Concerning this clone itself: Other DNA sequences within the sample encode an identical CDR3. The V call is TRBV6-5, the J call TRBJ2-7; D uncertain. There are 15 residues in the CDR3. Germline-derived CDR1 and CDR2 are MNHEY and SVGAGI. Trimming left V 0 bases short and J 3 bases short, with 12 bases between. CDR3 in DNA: TGTGCCAGCAGTTACTCTTACGGAGAGAACTACGAGCAGTACTTC. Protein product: CASSYSYGENYEQYF.

The CDR3: CASSDNLGTGLGTQYF. The CDR3 DNA reads as TGTGCCAGCAGTGACAACCTTGGGACAGGCCTTGGGACGCAGTATTTT. The J gene is TRBJ2-3, the V gene TRBV2; 8 nucleotides agree with TRBD1. This CDR3 spans 16 amino acids. V lost 3 bases to trimming and J lost 9 bases; unmatched junction nucleotides: 14. Germline V gene data show CDR1 as SNHLY and CDR2 as FYNNEI.

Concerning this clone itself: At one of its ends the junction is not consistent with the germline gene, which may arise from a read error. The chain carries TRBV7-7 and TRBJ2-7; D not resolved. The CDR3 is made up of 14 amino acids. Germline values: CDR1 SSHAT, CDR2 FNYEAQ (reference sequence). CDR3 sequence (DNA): TGTGCTAGCAGCTTAAGCAGGATCTCCTACGAGCAGTACTTC. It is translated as CASSLSRISYEQYF.

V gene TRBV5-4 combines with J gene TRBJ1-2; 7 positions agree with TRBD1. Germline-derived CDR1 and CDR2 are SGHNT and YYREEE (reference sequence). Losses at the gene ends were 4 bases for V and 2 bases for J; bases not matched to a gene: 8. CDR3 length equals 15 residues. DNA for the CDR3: TGTGCCAGCAGCACTCGACAGGGAACGAACTATGGCTACACCTTC. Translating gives CASSTRQGTNYGYTF.

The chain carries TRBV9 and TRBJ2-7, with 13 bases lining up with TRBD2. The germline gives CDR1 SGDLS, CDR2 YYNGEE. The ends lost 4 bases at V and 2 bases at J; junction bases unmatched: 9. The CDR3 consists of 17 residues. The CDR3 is CASSTPRTSGGPYEQYF. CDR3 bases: TGTGCCAGCAGCACCCCCCGGACTAGCGGGGGTCCCTACGAGCAGTACTTC.

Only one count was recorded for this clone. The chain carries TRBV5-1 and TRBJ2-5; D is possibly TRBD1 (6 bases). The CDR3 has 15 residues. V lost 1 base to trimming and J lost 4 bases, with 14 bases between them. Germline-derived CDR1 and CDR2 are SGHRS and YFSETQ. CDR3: CASSLSTGPSETQYF. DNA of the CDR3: TGCGCCAGCAGCTTGAGCACAGGGCCGTCAGAGACCCAGTACTTC.

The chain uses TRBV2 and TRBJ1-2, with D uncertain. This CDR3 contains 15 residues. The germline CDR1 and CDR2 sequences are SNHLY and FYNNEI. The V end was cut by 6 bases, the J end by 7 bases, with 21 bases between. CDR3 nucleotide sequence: TGTGCCAGCAGACAAGAGACCACCGGGAGGGCTGGCTACACCTTC. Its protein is CASRQETTGRAGYTF.

CDR3 protein: CASSALQGNQPQHF. CDR3 nucleotides: TGTGCCAGCAGTGCTTTACAGGGAAATCAGCCCCAGCATTTT. The V call is TRBV2, the J call TRBJ1-5, with a tentative D call TRBD1 (6 bases). Trimming shortened V by 4 bases and J by 4 bases, and 11 bases separated the two germline ends. The V gene's germline CDR1 is SNHLY and CDR2 FYNNEI. This CDR3 is 14 amino acids long.

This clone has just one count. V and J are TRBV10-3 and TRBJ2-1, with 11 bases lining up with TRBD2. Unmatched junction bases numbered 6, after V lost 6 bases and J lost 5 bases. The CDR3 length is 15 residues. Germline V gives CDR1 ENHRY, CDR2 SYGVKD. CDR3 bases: TGTGCCATCAGGGCCGGGACTAGCGGACACAATGAGCAGTTCTTC. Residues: CAIRAGTSGHNEQFF.

The CDR3 nucleotides are TGTGCCAGCAGTGGCCAGGGGGTGGACACTGAAGCTTTCTTT. Translating it yields CASSGQGVDTEAFF. The chain employs TRBV6-1 and TRBJ1-1; 7 nucleotides match TRBD1. V trimming: 4 bases; J trimming: 3 bases; junction bases outside the gene matches: 5. The V gene's germline CDR1 is MNHNS and CDR2 SASEGT. The CDR3 runs to 14 residues.

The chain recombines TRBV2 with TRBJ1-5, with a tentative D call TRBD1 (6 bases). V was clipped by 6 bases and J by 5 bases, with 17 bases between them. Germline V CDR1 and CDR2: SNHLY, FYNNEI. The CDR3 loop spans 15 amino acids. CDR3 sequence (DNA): TGTGCCAGCAGCGCCCTCGGACAGCAGTATCAGCCCCAGCATTTT. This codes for CASSALGQQYQPQHF.

The CDR3 DNA sequence: TGCGCCAGCTATAGGGGCCCCAGGGCGGAGAATGAAAAACTGTTTTTT. Its protein product is CASYRGPRAENEKLFF. The chain recombines TRBV5-1 with TRBJ1-4; D possibly corresponds to TRBD1 (5 bases). This CDR3 is 16 amino acids long. The V gene's germline CDR1 is SGHRS and CDR2 YFSETQ. Trimming took 7 bases from V and 5 from J, leaving 21 bases between them.

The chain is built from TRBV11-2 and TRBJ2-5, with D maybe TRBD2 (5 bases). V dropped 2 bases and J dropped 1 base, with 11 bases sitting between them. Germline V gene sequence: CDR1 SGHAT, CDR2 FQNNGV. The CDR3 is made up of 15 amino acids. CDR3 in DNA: TGTGCCAGCAGCTTATTCGGTGGGAGCCAAGAGACCCAGTACTTC. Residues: CASSLFGGSQETQYF.

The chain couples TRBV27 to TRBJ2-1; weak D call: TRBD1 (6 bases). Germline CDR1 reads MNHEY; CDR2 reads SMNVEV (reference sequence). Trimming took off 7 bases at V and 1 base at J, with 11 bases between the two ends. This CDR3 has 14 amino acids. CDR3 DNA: TGTGCCAGCACCGGGACAAGTTCCTACAATGAGCAGTTCTTC. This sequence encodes CASTGTSSYNEQFF.

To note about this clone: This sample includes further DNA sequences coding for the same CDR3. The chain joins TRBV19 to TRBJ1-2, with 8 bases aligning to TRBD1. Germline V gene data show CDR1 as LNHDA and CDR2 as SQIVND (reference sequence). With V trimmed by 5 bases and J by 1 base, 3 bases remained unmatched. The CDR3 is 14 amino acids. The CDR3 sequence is CASSSTGGNYGYTF. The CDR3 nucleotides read TGTGCCAGTAGTTCCACAGGGGGTAACTATGGCTACACCTTC.

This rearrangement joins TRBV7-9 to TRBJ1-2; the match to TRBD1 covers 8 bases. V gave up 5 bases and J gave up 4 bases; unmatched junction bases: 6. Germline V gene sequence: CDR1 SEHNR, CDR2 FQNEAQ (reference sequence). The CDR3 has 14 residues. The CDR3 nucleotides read TGTGCCAGCAGCCCCCAGGGGGCGGTCTATGGCTACACCTTC. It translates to CASSPQGAVYGYTF. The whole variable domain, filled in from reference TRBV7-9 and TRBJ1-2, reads DTGVSQNPRHKITKRGQNVTFRCDPISEHNRLYWYRQTLGQGPEFLTYFQNEAQLEKSRLLSDRFSAERPKGSFSTLEIQRTEQGDSAMYLCASSPQGAVYGYTFGSGTRLTVV.